These T cell receptor beta chains were read from a single sample in a study of blood T cells in healthy people across ages. TCRdb redid the calling of the 5' RACE reads with MiXCR, one entry per CDR3 protein. The sample lists over 1,500,000 distinct CDR3 sequences; 30% to 40% were seen once. The sample comprised blood. The source of these receptors is a human donor in good health. Both conserved end residues are part of each CDR3. The order of the fields is J gene, V gene, CDR3 protein.

TRBJ2-7,TRBV10-3,CAISLDTSYAEQYF
TRBJ2-3,TRBV6-5,CAGSYSRDPRTDTQYF
TRBJ2-3,TRBV6-6,CALGGSSRSTDTQYF
TRBJ2-3,TRBV7-2,CASSPVGLATDTQYF
TRBJ2-7,TRBV20-1,CSARTSGGAYEQYF
TRBJ2-3,TRBV15,CATKGASTDTQYF
TRBJ2-1,TRBV20-1,CSAHGPSHNEQFF
TRBJ2-7,TRBV12-3/TRBV12-4,CASGLISYEQYF
TRBJ1-2,TRBV6-6,CASFTGTLYGYTF
TRBJ2-3,TRBV29-1,CSVLGAGVRHQASTDTQYF
TRBJ2-7,TRBV20-1,CSAIKQEYEQYF
TRBJ2-3,TRBV20-1,CSAEGQTSTDTQYF
TRBJ1-1,TRBV11-1,CASSLRQGQSGSNTEAFF
TRBJ1-1,TRBV28,CASSEQVGDTEAFF
TRBJ1-5,TRBV6-6,CASSPTGGWSSNQPQHF
TRBJ1-2,TRBV11-2,CASSLDPAYGYTF
TRBJ1-1,TRBV12-3/TRBV12-4,CASSLLGGEETEAFF
TRBJ1-4,TRBV15,CATSRDRAATNEKLFF
TRBJ2-1,TRBV4-1,CASSLLAGEHNEQFF
TRBJ2-7,TRBV7-3,CASSLREGSTYEQYF
TRBJ2-2,TRBV10-3,CAISLAGPYTGELFF
TRBJ2-5,TRBV7-2,CASSLAEKETQYF
TRBJ1-5,TRBV5-5,CASSLGRARQVNQPQHF
TRBJ2-3,TRBV7-8,CASSLRDSGGPESDTQYF
TRBJ2-3,TRBV12-3/TRBV12-4,CASSLVTQDAQYF
TRBJ1-5,TRBV6-1,CASRRKWEESQPQHF
TRBJ1-5,TRBV7-2,CASSDRTGSNQPQHF
TRBJ2-7,TRBV7-2,CASSIGQGPTYEQYF
TRBJ2-1,TRBV4-2,CASSHDRVVAGNEQFF
TRBJ2-7,TRBV6-2/TRBV6-3,CASSYREKQYF
TRBJ2-1,TRBV6-6,CASSPRGTGGWNEQFF
TRBJ1-4,TRBV28,CASSKVVALNEKLFF
TRBJ2-7,TRBV5-1,CASSLEGRTLNSDEQYF
TRBJ2-3,TRBV12-3/TRBV12-4,CASSYEAGGTDTQYF
TRBJ2-6,TRBV20-1,CSARDWVEGPGANVLTF
TRBJ1-2,TRBV30,CAWRNIGGDRNYGYTF
TRBJ2-3,TRBV7-2,CASSPTGGAGDTQYF
NA,TRBV12-3/TRBV12-4,CASSRTGEGEQYF
NA,TRBV28,CASCPQGGSVNEQYF
TRBJ1-1,TRBV7-3,CASSWGTDTEAFF
TRBJ1-4,TRBV4-1,CASSQRQGDNEKLFF
TRBJ2-7,TRBV28,CASSSRGWTGRSYEQYF
TRBJ2-4,TRBV4-3,CASSPSLGDIQYF
TRBJ1-1,TRBV7-6,CASSLERGIAGAFF
TRBJ1-2,TRBV7-9,CASSPLGRINYGYTF
TRBJ1-2,TRBV10-3,CAISDLTSRGQRRGYTF
TRBJ1-2,TRBV20-1,CSAPLGRARGGYTF
TRBJ1-1,TRBV29-1,CSVETGEVGEAFF
TRBJ1-1,TRBV10-3,CAIRENTEAFF
TRBJ2-1,TRBV7-3,CASSLLQGGDEQFF
TRBJ1-5,TRBV5-6,CASSHLGQPQHF
TRBJ2-7,TRBV20-1,CSARGTGTSIYEQYF
NA,TRBV5-1,CASTRGRDLGETQYF
TRBJ2-1,TRBV12-3/TRBV12-4,CASSLTGDATNEQFF
TRBJ1-1,TRBV10-3,CAIKPRTGGTEAFF
TRBJ2-4,TRBV20-1,CSARGRTGKALSGRQYF
TRBJ1-4,TRBV25-1,CASSVAGTGREKLFF